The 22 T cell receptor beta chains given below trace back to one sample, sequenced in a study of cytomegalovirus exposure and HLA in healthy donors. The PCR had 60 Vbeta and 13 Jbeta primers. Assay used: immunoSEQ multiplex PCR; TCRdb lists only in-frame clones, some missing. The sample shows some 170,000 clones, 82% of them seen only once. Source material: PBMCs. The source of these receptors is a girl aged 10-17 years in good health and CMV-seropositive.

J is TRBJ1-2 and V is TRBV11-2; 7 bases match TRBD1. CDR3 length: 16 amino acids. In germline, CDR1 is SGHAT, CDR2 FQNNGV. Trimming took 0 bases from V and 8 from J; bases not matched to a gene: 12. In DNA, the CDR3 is TGTGCCAGCAGCTTAGAGGCTACAGGGGCGGTCTGGGGCTACACCTTC. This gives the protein CASSLEATGAVWGYTF.

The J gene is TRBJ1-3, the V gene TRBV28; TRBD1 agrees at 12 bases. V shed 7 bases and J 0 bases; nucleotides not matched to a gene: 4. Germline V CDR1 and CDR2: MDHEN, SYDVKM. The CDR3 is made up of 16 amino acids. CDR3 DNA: TGTGCCAGCACCCCGGGACAGGGGGCCTCTGGAAACACCATATATTTT. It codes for CASTPGQGASGNTIYF.

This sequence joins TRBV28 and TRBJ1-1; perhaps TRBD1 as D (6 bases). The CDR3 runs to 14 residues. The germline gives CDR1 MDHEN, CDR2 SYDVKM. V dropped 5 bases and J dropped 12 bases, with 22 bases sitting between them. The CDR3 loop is CASSPGQRVGGSFF. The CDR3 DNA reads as TGTGCCAGCAGTCCGGGACAACGAGTGGGCGGATCTTTCTTT.

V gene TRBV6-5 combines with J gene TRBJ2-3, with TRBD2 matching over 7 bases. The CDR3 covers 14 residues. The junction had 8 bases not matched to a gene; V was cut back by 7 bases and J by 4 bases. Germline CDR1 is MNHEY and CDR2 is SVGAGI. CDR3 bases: TGTGCCAGCACCCCCGGGAGGTCCCCAGATACGCAGTATTTT. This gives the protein CASTPGRSPDTQYF.

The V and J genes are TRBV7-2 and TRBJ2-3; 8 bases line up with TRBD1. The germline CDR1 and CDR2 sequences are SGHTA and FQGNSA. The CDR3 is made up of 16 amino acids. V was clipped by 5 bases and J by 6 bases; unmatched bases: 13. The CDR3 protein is CASSDPGDRRLDTQYF. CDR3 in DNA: TGTGCCAGCAGCGATCCCGGGGACAGGCGGCTTGATACGCAGTATTTT.

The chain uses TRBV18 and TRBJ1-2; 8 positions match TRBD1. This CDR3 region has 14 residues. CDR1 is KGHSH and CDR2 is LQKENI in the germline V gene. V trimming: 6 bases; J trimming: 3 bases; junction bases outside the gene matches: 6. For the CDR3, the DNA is TGTGCCAGCTCGTGGGGACAGGCGGACTATGGCTACACCTTC. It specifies CASSWGQADYGYTF.

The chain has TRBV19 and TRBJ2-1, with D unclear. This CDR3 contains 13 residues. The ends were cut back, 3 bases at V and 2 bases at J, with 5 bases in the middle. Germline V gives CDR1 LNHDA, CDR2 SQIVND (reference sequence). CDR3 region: CASSISAYNEQFF. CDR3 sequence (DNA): TGTGCCAGTAGTATCAGCGCCTACAATGAGCAGTTCTTC. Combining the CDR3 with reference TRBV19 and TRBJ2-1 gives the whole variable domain DGGITQSPKYLFRKEGQNVTLSCEQNLNHDAMYWYRQDPGQGLRLIYYSQIVNDFQKGDIAEGYSVSREKKESFPLTVTSAQKNPTAFYLCASSISAYNEQFFGPGTRLTVL.

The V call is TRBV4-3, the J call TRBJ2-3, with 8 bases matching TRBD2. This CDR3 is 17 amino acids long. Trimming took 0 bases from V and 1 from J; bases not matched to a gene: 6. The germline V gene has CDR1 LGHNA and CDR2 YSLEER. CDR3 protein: CASSQEPGGYGTDTQYF. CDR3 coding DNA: TGCGCCAGCAGCCAAGAGCCGGGGGGGTACGGCACAGATACGCAGTATTTT.

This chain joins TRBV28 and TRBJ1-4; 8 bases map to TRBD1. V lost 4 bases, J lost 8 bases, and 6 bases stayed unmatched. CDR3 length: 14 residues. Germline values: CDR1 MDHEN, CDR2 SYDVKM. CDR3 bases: TGTGCCAGCAGTTCCCGGGACAGGAGGGAAAAACTGTTTTTT. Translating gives CASSSRDRREKLFF.

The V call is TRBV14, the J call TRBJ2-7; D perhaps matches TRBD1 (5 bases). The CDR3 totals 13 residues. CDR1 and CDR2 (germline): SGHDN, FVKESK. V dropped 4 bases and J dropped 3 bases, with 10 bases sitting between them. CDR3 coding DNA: TGTGCCAGCAGCCCCGGACACTACTACGAGCAGTACTTC. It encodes CASSPGHYYEQYF.

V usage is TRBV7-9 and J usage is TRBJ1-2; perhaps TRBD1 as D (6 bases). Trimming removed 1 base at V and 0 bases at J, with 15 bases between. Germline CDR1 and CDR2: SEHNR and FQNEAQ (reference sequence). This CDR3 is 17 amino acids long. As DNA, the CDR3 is TGTGCCAGCAGCTTAGAAAAGGGGGTAACAGCTAACTATGGCTACACCTTC. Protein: CASSLEKGVTANYGYTF.

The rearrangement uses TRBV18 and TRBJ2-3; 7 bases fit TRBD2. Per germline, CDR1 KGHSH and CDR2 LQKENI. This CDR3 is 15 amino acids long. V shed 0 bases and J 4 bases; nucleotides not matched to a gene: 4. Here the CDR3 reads CASSPPAGASDTQYF. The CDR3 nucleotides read TGTGCCAGCTCACCACCCGCGGGAGCATCAGATACGCAGTATTTT. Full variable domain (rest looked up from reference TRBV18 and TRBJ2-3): NAGVMQNPRHLVRRRGQEARLRCSPMKGHSHVYWYRQLPEEGLKFMVYLQKENIIDESGMPKERFSAEFPKEGPSILRIQQVVRGDSAAYFCASSPPAGASDTQYFGPGTRLTVL.

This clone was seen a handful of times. The CDR3 sequence: CASGFTGYEQYF. CDR3 coding DNA: TGCGCCAGCGGATTCACAGGTTACGAGCAGTACTTC. This sequence joins TRBV5-1 and TRBJ2-7; a possible D gene is TRBD1 (5 bases). V shed 7 bases and J shed 4 bases, with 12 bases lying between them. Germline CDR1 reads SGHRS; CDR2 reads YFSETQ. This CDR3 spans 12 amino acids.

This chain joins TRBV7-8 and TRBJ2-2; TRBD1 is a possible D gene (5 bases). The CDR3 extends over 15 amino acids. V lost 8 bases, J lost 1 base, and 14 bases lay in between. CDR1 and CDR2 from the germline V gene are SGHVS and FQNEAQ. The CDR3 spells CASARGARNTGELFF. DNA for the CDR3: TGTGCCAGCGCCCGTGGGGCTAGGAACACCGGGGAGCTGTTTTTT.

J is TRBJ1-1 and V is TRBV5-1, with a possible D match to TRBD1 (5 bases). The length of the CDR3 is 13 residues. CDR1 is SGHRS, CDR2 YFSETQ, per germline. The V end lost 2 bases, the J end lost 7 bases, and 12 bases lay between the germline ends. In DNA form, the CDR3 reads TGCGCCAGCAGCTTTAGGGGTCAGGGTGAAGCTTTCTTT. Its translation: CASSFRGQGEAFF.

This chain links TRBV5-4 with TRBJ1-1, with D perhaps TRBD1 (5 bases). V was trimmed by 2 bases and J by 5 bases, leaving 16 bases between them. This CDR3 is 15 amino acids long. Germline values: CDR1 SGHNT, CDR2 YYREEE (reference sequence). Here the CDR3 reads CASSFERGGRTEAFF. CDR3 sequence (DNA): TGTGCCAGCAGCTTTGAGAGGGGAGGTAGGACTGAAGCTTTCTTT. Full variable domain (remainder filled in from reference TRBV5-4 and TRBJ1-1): ETGVTQSPTHLIKTRGQQVTLRCSSQSGHNTVSWYQQALGQGPQFIFQYYREEENGRGNFPPRFSGLQFPNYSSELNVNALELDDSALYLCASSFERGGRTEAFFGQGTRLTVV.

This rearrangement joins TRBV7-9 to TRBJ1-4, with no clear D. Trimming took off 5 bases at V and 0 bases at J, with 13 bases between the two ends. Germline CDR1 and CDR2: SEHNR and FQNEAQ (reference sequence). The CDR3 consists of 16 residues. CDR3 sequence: CASSLIDTATNEKLFF. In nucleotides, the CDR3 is TGTGCCAGCAGCCTGATCGACACTGCAACTAATGAAAAACTGTTTTTT.

CDR3 sequence: CASSPYGLMYEQYF. For the CDR3, the DNA is TGTGCCAGCTCACCGTATGGACTGATGTACGAGCAGTACTTC. The chain carries TRBV18 and TRBJ2-5, with a weak D call TRBD2 (5 bases). The J call may be mistaken, given a closer DNA end match to TRBJ2-7. Germline V lookup: CDR1 KGHSH, CDR2 LQKENI. This CDR3 is 14 amino acids long.

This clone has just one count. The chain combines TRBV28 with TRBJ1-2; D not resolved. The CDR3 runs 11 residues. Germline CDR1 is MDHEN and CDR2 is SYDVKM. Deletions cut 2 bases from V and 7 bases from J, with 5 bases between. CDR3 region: CASSLVGGYTF. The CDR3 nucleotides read TGTGCCAGCAGTTTAGTCGGTGGCTACACCTTC.

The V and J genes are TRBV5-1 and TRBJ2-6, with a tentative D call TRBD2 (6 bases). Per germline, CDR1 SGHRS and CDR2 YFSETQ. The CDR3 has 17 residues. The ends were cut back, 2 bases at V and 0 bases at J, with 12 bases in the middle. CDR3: CASSLTGGSSGANVLTF. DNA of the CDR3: TGCGCCAGCAGCTTAACAGGAGGGAGCTCTGGGGCCAACGTCCTGACTTTC.

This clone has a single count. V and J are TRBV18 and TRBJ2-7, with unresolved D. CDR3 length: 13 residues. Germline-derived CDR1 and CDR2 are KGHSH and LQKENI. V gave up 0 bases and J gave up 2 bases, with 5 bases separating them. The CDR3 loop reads CASSPPGPYEQYF. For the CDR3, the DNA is TGTGCCAGCTCACCACCCGGTCCCTACGAGCAGTACTTC.

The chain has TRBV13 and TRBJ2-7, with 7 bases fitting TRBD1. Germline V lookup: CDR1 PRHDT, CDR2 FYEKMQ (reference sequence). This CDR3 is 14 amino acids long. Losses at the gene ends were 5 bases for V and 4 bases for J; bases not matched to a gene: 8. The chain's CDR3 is CASSGRQGRYEQYF. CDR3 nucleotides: TGTGCCAGCAGCGGGCGACAGGGAAGGTACGAGCAGTACTTC.